This T cell receptor beta chain was identified during a study of shared clonotypes between healthy human individuals. Generated by immunoSEQ multiplex PCR, the TCRdb table keeps only in-frame clones and is missing some. The sample records about 1.5 million clones, around 98% being singletons. Study-level findings and limits: Only blood was sampled, and tissue TCR repertoires likely differ from blood ones.

Details on this clone: Antigen unknown.

Sequenced sample: naive CD4+ T cells sorted from blood. As for subset: CD45RA+ positively selected. The clonotype comes from a man aged 25 to 40 in good health.

The CDR3 here is CASRPRGRDRTDTQYF. DNA of the CDR3: TGTGCCAGCAGGCCGAGGGGGAGGGACCGCACAGATACGCAGTATTTT. The gene calls are TRBV27 and TRBJ2-3; a weak D match, TRBD2 (7 bases). Trimming shortened V by 6 bases and J by 1 base, and 17 bases separated the two germline ends. The germline gives CDR1 MNHEY, CDR2 SMNVEV (reference sequence). The CDR3 covers 16 residues.